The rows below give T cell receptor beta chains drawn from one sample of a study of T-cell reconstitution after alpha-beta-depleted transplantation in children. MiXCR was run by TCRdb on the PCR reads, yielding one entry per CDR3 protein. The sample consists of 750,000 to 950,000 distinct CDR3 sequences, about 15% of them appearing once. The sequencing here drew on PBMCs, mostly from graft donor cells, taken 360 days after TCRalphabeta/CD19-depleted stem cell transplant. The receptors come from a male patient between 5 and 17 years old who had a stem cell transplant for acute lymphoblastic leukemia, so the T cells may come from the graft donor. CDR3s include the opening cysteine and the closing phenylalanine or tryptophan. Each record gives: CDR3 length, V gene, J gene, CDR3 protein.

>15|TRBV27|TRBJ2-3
CASSPRGTYTDTQYF
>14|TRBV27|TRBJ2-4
CASMRTGAGDIQYF
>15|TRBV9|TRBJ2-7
CASSVASGMFHEQYF
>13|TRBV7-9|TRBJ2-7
CASSTLYLREQYF
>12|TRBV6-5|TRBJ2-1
CASSSLSEEQFF
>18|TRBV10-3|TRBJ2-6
CAISELGRVGSGANVLTF
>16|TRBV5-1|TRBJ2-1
CASSLVSGTGYNEQFF
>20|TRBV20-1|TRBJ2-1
CSAYAPRTSGRGSSYNEQFF
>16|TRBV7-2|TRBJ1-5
CASSRRRLYSNQPQHF
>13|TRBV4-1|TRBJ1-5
CASSQGPVEPQHF
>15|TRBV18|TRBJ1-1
CASSPDKRMNTEAFF
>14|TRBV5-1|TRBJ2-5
CASSSEGATETQYF